The 4 T cell receptor beta chains below come from one sample, sequenced in a study of T cell responses to AZD1222 COVID-19 vaccine (dated by TCRdb to 2020 to 2022). The label giving this sample's time point can be read as: baseline before first vaccination. Libraries were made using the immunoSEQ multiplex PCR assay. Drawn from immuneACCESS, this table holds only the in-frame rearrangements with V and J called that TCRdb kept. Clones are partly lost; checked studies trace under half to an unresolved V gene and leave the rest unexplained. The sample yields about 84,000 clones; 70% to 90% were counted once. The top ten hold approximately 1.5% of the sample. Sequencing was performed on peripheral blood, taken on day 0 of AZD1222 vaccination. The receptor set was obtained from an adult in good health.

DNA of the CDR3: TGTGCCACCAGAGCGGAGTGGGGCTACAATGAGCAGTTCTTC. It codes for CATRAEWGYNEQFF. V usage is TRBV27 and J usage is TRBJ2-1; D might be TRBD2 (5 bases). Trimming stripped 10 bases from V and 3 bases from J, with 16 bases between. The CDR3 consists of 14 residues. Germline lookup yields CDR1 MNHEY and CDR2 SMNVEV (reference sequence).

V gene TRBV18 combines with J gene TRBJ2-1; D ambiguous. Looked up from germline, CDR1 is KGHSH and CDR2 is LQKENI. V was shortened by 0 bases and J by 6 bases, with 15 bases between the two germline ends. CDR3 length equals 16 residues. CDR3 nucleotides: TGTGCCAGCTCACCACCAATTTTAGGCCAGTTCAATGAGCAGTTCTTC. Residues: CASSPPILGQFNEQFF.

This chain uses TRBV29-1 with TRBJ2-1, with D hard to call. Germline loops: CDR1 SQVTM, CDR2 ANQGSEA. This CDR3 is built from 14 residues. Trimming shortened V by 8 bases and J by 0 bases, and 14 bases separated the two germline ends. The CDR3 DNA reads TGCAGCATTTCACCCTTAGGCTCCTACAATGAGCAGTTCTTC. Protein sequence: CSISPLGSYNEQFF.

V gene TRBV15 combines with J gene TRBJ2-1; 9 bases map to TRBD2. V trimming: 5 bases; J trimming: 0 bases; junction bases outside the gene matches: 5. CDR3 length: 16 amino acids. Germline assignment: CDR1 LNHNV and CDR2 YYDKDF (reference sequence). Here the CDR3 reads CATSSLAGSSYNEQFF. The CDR3 bases are TGTGCCACCAGCTCCCTAGCGGGGAGCTCCTACAATGAGCAGTTCTTC.